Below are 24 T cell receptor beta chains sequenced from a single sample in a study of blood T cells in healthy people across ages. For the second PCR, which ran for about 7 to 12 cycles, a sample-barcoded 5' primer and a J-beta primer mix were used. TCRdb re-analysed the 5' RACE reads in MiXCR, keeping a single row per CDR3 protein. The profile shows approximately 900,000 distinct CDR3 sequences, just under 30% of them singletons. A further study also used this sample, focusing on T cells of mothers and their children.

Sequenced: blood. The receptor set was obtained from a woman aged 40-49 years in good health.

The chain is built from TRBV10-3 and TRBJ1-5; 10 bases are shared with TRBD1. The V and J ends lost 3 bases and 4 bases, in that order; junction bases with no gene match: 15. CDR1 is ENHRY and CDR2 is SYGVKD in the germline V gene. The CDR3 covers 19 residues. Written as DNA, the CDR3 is TGTGCCATCAGTGATAGGGGCGAGGGGGACAGGGGTGAAAATCAGCCCCAGCATTTT. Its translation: CAISDRGEGDRGENQPQHF.

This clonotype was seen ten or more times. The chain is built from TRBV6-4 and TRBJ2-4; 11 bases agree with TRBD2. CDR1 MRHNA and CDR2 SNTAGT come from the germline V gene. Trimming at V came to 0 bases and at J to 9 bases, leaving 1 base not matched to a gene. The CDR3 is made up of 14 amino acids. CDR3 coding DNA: TGTGCCAGCAGTGACTCTAGCGGGGGGGCCATTCAGTACTTC. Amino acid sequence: CASSDSSGGAIQYF.

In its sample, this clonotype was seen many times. The CDR3 region is CSARKETQYF. The CDR3 DNA is TGCAGTGCTAGGAAAGAGACCCAGTACTTC. This rearrangement joins TRBV20-1 to TRBJ2-5; D unclear. The germline CDR1 and CDR2 sequences are DFQATT and SNEGSKA (reference sequence). Trimming pared 3 bases from V and 3 bases from J, leaving 2 bases between. This CDR3 is 10 amino acids long.

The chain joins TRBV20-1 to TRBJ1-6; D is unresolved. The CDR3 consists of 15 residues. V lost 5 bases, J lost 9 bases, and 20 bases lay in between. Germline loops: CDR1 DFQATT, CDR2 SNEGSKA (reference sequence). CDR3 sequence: CSARRKRASVSPLHF. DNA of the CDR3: TGCAGTGCTCGCAGGAAAAGGGCCTCTGTTTCACCCCTCCACTTT.

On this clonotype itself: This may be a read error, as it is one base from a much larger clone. DNA for the CDR3: TGTGCCAGCAGCTCCCGACGGGGCGGGCACGAGCAGTACTTC. As protein: CASSSRRGGHEQYF. The rearrangement joins TRBV3-1 to TRBJ2-7; D could derive from TRBD1 or TRBD2 (5 bases each). Per the germline V gene, CDR1 is LGHDT and CDR2 is YNNKEL (reference sequence). Trimming left V 5 bases short and J 5 bases short, with 16 bases between. CDR3 length equals 14 residues.

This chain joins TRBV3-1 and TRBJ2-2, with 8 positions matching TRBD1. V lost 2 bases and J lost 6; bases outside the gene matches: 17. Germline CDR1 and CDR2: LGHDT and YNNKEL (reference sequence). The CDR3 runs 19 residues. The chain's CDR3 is CASSQRGGLHTGGPGELFF. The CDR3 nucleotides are TGTGCCAGCAGCCAAAGGGGAGGACTCCACACAGGGGGTCCCGGGGAGCTGTTTTTT.

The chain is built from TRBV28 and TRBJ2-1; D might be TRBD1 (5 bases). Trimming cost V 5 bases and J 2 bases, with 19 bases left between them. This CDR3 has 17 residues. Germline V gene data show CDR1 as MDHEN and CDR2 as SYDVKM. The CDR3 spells CASSLNVGQGTYNEQFF. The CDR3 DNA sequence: TGTGCCAGCAGTCTTAATGTAGGGCAGGGCACCTACAATGAGCAGTTCTTC.

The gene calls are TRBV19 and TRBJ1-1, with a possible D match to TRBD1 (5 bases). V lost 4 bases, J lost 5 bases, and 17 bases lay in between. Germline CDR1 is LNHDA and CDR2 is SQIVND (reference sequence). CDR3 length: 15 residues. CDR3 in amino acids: CASSNWDGRGTEAFF. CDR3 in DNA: TGTGCCAGTAGTAACTGGGACGGAAGAGGGACTGAAGCTTTCTTT.

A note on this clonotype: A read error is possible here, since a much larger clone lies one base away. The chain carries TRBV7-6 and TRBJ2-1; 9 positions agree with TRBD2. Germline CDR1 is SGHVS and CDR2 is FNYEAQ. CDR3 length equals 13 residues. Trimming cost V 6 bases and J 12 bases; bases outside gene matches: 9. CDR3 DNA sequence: TGTGCCAGCAGTAAAGAAGCGGGGGGCGGGCAGTTCTTC. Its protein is CASSKEAGGGQFF.

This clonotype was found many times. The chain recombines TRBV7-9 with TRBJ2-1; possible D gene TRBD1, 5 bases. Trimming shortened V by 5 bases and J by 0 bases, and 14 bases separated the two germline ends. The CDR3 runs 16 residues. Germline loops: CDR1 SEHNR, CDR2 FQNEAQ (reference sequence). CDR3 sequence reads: CASSPAQGPSYNEQFF. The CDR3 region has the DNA TGTGCCAGCAGCCCTGCGCAGGGCCCCTCCTACAATGAGCAGTTCTTC.

The CDR3 sequence: CASRGTVGGEQYF. CDR3 DNA sequence: TGTGCCAGCAGGGGGACAGTAGGAGGCGAGCAGTACTTC. The chain combines TRBV12-3 or TRBV12-4 with TRBJ2-5, with 7 nucleotides matching TRBD1. The J call may not be correct, given that the DNA end is closer to TRBJ2-7. CDR3 length equals 13 residues.

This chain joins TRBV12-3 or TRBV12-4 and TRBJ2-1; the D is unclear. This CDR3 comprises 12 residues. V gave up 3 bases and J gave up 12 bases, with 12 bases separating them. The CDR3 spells CASSFLTYGQFF. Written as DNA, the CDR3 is TGTGCCAGCAGTTTCCTTACCTATGGGCAGTTCTTC.

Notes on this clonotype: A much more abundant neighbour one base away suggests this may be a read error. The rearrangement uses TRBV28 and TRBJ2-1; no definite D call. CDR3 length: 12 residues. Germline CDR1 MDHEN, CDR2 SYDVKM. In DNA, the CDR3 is TGTGTCAGCAGTTTAAACTCAAATGAGCAGTTCTTC. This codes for CVSSLNSNEQFF.

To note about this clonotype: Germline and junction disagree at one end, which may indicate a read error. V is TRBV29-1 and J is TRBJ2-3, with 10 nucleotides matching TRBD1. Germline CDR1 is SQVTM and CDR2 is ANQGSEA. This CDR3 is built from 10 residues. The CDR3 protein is CSVLPGQGSF. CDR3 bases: TGCAGCGTCCTGCCGGGACAGGGGAGTTTT.

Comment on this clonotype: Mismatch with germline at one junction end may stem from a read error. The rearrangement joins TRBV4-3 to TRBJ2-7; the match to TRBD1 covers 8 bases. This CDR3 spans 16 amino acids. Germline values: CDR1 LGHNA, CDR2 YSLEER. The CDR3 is CASSFSATGESYERYF. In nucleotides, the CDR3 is TGCGCCAGCAGCTTTAGTGCGACAGGGGAATCCTACGAGCGGTACTTC.

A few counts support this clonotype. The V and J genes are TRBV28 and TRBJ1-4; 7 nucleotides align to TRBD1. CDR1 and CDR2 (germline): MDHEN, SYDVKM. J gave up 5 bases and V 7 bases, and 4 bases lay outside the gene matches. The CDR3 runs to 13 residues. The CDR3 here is CASMGQLNEKLFF. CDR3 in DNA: TGTGCCAGCATGGGACAGTTGAATGAAAAACTGTTTTTT.

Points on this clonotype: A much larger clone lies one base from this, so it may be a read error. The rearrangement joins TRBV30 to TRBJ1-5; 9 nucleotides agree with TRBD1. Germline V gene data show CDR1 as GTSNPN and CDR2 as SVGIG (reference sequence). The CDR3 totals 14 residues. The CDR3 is CAWSTGGPNQPQRF. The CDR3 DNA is TGTGCCTGGAGTACAGGGGGCCCTAATCAGCCCCAGCGTTTT.

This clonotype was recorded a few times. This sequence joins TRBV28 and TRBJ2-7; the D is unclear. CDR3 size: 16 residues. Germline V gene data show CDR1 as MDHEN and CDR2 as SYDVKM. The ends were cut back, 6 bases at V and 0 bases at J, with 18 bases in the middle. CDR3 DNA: TGTGCCAGCAGCCCCGCCCGGGTGTGGAGCTCCTACGAGCAGTACTTC. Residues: CASSPARVWSSYEQYF.

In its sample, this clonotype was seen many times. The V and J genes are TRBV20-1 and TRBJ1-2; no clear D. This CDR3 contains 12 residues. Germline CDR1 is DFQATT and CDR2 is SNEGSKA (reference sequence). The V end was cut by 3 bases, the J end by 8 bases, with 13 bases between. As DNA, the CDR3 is TGCAGTGCTAGTCGATCTAATGGCGGCTACACCTTC. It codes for CSASRSNGGYTF.

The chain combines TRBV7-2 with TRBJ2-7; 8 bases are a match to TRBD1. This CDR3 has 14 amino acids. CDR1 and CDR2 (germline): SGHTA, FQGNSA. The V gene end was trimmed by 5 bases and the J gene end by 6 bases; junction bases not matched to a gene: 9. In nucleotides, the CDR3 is TGTGCCAGCAGCCCGACAGGGGCGCGCCCCGAGCAGTACTTC. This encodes CASSPTGARPEQYF.

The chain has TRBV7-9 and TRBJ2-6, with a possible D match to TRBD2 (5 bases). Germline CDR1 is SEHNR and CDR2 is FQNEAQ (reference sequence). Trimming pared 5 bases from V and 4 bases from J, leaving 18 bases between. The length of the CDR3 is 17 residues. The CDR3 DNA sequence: TGTGCCAGCAGCCCGGGGTCCCTGCCGTCAGGGGCCAACGTCCTGACTTTC. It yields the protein CASSPGSLPSGANVLTF.

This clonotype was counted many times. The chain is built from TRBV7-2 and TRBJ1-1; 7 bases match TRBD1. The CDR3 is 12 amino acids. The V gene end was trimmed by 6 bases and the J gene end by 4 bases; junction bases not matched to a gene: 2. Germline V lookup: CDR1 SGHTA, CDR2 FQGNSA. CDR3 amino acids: CASSWTGTEAFF. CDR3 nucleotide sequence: TGTGCCAGCAGTTGGACAGGCACTGAAGCTTTCTTT.

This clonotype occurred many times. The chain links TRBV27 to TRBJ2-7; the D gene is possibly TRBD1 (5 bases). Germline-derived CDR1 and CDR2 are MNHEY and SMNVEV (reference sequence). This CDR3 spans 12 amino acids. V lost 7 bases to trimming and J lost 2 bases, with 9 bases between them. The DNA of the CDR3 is TGTGCCAGCAAGGGGTTGACCTACGAGCAGTACTTC. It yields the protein CASKGLTYEQYF.

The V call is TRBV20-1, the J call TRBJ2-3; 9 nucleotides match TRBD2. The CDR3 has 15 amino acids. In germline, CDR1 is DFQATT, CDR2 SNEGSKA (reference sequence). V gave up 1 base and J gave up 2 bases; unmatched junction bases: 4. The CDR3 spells CSARVAGVNTDTQYF. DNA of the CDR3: TGCAGTGCTAGAGTAGCGGGGGTAAACACAGATACGCAGTATTTT.